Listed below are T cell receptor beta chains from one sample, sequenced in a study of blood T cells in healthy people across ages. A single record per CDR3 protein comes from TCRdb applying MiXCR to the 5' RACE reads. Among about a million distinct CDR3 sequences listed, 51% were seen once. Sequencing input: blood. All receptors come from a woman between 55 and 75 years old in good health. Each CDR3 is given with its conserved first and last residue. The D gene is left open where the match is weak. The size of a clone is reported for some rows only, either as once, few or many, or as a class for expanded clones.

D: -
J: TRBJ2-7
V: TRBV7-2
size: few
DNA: TGTGCCAGCAGCTCCTACGGGGCCTACGAGCAGTACTTC
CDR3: CASSSYGAYEQYF

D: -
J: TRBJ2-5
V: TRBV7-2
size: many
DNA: TGTGCCAGCAGCTTAGCAGGGATGAGAGAGACCCAGTACTTC
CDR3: CASSLAGMRETQYF

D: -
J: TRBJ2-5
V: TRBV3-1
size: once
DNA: TGTGCCAGCAGCCAAGACACTCGGGGAGAGACCCAGTACTTC
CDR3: CASSQDTRGETQYF

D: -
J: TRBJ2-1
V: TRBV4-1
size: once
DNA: TGCGCCAGCAGCCAAAGTCCTTTTATTGATGGGCAGTTCTTC
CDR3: CASSQSPFIDGQFF

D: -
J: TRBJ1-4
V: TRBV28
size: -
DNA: TGTGCCAGCAATGGGGACGGCGGACTGTTTTTT
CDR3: CASNGDGGLFF

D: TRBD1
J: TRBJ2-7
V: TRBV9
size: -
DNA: TGTGCCAGCAGCGTAGAAGGGACAGGCTCATGCGAGCAGTACTTC
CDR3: CASSVEGTGSCEQYF

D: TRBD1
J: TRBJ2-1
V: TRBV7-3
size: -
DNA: TGTGCCAGCAGCCCAGACAGGGGGCTGCCTCCGTTCTTC
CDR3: CASSPDRGLPPFF

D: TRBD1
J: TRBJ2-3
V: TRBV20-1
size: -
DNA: TGCAGTGCCTCGGACAGGGCAAGCACAGATACGCAGTATTTT
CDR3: CSASDRASTDTQYF

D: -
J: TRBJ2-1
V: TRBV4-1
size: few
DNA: TGCGCCAGCAGCCCCTTTGACAGGATCTACAATGAGCAGTTCTTC
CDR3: CASSPFDRIYNEQFF

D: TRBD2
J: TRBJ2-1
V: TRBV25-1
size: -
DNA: TGTGCCAGCAGTTCGGGACTAGCGGACTCCTACAATGAGCAGTTCTTC
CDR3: CASSSGLADSYNEQFF

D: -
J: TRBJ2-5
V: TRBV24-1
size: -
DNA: TGTGCCACCAGTGATTTGAACGGGCCTTACCACCAAGAGACCCAGTACTTC
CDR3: CATSDLNGPYHQETQYF

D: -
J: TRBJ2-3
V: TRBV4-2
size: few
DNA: TGTGCCAGCAGCCAAGCGCTCCCTGCCCCTTGGGGCACAGATACGCAGTATTTT
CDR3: CASSQALPAPWGTDTQYF

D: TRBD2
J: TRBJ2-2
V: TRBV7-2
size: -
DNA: TGTGCCAGCAGCGCACCGAGCGGGGGGGCTCACACCGGGGAGCTGTTTTTT
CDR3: CASSAPSGGAHTGELFF

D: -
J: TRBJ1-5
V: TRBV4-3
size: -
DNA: TGCGCCAGCAGCCAAGCAGGGGCCCGAGATCAGCCCCAGCATTTT
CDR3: CASSQAGARDQPQHF

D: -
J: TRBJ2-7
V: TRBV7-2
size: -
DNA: TGTGCCAGCAGCTTAGCGGGAGAGCGACGGACCGAGCAGTACTTC
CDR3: CASSLAGERRTEQYF

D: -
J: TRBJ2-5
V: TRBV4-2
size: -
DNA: TGTGCCAGCAGCCCCGGGGACCGAAGCCAAGAGACCCAGTACTTC
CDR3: CASSPGDRSQETQYF

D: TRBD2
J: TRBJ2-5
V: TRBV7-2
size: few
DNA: TGTGCCAGCAGTATGACTAGCGGGAGGGCGGGGACCCAGTACTTC
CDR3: CASSMTSGRAGTQYF

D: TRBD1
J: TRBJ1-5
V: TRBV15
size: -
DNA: TGTGCCACCAGCAGAGTCGGGACAGGGGCCTTTCAGCATTTT
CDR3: CATSRVGTGAFQHF

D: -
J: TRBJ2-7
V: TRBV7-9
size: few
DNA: TGTGCCAGCAGCTTAGTAAAAGGGGTCAGCTACGAGCAGTACTTC
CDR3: CASSLVKGVSYEQYF

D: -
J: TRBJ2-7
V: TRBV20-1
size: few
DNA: TGCAGTGCTAGCGTACAGACCTACGAGCAGTACTTC
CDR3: CSASVQTYEQYF

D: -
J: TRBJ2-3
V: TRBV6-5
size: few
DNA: TGTGCCAGCAGTTCCCTAGCTTCTATCACAGATACGCAGTATTTT
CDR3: CASSSLASITDTQYF

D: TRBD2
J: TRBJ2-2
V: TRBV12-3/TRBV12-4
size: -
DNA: TGTGCCAGCAGTGCGGGACTACCGCCCGGGGAGCTGTTTTTT
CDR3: CASSAGLPPGELFF

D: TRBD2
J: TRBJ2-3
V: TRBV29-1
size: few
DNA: TGCAGCGTTAAAGGGATCGAGACTAGCGGGAGTACAGATACGCAGTATTTT
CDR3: CSVKGIETSGSTDTQYF

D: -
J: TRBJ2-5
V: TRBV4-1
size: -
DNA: TGCGCCAGCAGCCTCGGACTAACAGAGGAGCAGTACTTC
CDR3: CASSLGLTEEQYF